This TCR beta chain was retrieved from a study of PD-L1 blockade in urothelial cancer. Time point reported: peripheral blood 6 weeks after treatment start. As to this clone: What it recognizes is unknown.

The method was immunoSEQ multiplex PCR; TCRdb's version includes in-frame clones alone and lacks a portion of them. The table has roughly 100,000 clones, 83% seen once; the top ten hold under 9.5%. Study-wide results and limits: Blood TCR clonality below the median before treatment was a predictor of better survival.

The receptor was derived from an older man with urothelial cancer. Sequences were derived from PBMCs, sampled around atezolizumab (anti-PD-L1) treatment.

The CDR3 sequence: CSVGQGVSDTQYF. The CDR3 coding sequence is TGCAGCGTTGGACAGGGTGTTTCAGATACGCAGTATTTT. J is TRBJ2-3 and V is TRBV29-1; 7 bases line up with TRBD1. V shed 4 bases, J shed 4 bases, and the junction held 5 bases outside the gene matches. CDR1 SQVTM and CDR2 ANQGSEA come from the germline V gene. The CDR3 has 13 residues.